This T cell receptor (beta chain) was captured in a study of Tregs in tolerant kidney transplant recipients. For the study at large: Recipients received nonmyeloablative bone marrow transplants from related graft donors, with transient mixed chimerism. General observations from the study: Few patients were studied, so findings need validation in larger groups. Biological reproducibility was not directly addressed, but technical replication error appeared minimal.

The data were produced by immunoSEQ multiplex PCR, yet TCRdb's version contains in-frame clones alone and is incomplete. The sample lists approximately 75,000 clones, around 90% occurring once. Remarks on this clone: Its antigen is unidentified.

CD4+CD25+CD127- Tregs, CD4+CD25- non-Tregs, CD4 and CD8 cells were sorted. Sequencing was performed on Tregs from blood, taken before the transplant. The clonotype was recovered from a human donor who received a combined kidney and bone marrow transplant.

The CDR3 loop is CASSRIPDTDRYQQETQYF. The CDR3 DNA sequence: TGTGCCAGCAGTCGAATACCCGATACCGACAGGTACCAACAAGAGACCCAGTACTTC. This chain connects TRBV28 to TRBJ2-5, with D perhaps TRBD1 (6 bases). V gave up 5 bases and J gave up 2 bases, with 27 bases separating them. The CDR3 length is 19 residues. The germline V gene encodes CDR1 MDHEN and CDR2 SYDVKM.